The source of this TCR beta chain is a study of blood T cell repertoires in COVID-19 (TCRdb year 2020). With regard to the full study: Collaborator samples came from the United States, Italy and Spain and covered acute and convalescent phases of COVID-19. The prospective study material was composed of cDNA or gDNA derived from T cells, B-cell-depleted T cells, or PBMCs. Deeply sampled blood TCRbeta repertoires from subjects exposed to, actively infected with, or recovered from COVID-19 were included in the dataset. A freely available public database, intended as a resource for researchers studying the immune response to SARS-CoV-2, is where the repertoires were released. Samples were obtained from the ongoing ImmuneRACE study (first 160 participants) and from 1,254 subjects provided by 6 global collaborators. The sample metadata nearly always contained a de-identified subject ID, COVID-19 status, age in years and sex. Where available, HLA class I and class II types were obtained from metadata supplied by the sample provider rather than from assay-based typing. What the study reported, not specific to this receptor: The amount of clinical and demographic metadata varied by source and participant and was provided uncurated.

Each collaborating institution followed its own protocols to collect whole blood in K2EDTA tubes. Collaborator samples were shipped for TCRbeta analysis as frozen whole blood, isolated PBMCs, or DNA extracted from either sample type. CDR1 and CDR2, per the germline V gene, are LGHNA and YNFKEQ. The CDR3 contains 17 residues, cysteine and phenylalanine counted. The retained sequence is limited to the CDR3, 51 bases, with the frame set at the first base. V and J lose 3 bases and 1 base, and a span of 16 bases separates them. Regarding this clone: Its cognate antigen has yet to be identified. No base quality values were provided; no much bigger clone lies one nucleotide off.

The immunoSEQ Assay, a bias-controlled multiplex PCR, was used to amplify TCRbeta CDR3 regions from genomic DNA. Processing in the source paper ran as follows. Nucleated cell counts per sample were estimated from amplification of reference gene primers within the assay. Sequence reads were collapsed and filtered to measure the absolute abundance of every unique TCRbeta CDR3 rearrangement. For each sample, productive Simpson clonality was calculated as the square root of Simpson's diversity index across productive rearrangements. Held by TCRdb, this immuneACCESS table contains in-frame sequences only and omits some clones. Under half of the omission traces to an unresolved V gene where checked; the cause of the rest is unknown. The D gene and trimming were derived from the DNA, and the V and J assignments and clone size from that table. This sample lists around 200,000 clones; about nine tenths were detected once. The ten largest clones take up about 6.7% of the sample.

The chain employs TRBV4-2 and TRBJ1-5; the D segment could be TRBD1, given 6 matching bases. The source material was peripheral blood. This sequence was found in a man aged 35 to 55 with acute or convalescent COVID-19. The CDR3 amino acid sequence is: CASSQNQGFSSNQPQHF. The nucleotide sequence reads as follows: TGTGCCAGCAGCCAGAACCAGGGGTTTTCAAGCAATCAGCCCCAGCATTTT.